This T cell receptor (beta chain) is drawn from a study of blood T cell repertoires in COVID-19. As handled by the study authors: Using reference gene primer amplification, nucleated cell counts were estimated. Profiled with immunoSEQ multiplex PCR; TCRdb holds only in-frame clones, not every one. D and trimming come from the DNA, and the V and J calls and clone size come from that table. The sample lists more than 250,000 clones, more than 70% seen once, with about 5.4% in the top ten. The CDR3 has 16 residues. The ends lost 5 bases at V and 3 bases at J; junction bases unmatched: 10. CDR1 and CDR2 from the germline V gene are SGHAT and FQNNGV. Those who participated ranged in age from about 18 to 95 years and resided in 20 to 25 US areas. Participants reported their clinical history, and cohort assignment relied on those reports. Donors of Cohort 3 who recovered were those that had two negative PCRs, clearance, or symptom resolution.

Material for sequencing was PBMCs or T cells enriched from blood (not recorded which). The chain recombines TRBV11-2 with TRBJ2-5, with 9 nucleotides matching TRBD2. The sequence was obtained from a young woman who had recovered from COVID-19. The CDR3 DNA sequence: TGTGCCAGCAGCCCCTCAATCCAGCGGGGGGAAGAGACCCAGTACTTC. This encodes CASSPSIQRGEETQYF.